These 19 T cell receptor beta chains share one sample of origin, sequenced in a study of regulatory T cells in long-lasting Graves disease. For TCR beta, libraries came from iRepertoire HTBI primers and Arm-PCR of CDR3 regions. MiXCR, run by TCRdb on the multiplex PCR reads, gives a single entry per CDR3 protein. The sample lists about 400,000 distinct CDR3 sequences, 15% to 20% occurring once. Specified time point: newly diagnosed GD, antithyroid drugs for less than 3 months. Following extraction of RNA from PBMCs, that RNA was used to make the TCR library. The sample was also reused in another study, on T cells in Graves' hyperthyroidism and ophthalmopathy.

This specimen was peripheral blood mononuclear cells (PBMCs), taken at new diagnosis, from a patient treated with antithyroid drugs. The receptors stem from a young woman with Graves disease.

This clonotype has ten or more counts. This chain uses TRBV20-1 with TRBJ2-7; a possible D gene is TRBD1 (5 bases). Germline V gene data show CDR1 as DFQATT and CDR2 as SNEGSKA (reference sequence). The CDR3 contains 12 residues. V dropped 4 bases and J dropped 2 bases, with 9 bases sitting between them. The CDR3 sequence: CSAKVRAYEQYF. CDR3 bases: TGCAGTGCTAAGGTCAGGGCCTACGAGCAGTACTTC.

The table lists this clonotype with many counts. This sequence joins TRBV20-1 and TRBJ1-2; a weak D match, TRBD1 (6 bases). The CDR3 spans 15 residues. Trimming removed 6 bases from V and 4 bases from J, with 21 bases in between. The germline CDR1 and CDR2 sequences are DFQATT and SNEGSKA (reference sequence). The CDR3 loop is CSAPTGTIVGYGYTF. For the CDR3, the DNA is TGCAGTGCACCAACCGGGACAATCGTTGGCTATGGCTACACCTTC.

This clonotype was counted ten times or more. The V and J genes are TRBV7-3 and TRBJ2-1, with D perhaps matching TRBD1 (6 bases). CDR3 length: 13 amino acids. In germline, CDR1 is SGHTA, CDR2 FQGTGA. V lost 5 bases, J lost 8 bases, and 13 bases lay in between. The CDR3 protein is CASSNDGQYEQFF. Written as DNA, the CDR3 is TGTGCCAGCAGCAACGATGGACAGTATGAGCAGTTCTTC.

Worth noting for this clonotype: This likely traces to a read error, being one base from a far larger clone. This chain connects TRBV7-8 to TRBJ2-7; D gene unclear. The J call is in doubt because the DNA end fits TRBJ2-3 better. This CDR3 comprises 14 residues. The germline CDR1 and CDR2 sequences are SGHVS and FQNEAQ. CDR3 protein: CASSPTWSVDTQYF. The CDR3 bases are TGTGCCAGCAGTCCAACTTGGAGTGTGGATACGCAGTATTTT.

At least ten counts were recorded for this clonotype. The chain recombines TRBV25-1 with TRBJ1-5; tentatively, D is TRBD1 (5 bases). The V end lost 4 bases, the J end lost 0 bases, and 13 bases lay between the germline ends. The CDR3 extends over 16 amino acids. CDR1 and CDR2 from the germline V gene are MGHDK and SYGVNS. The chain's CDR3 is CASSVRTQYSNQPQHF. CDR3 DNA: TGTGCCAGCAGTGTTAGGACACAATATAGCAATCAGCCCCAGCATTTT.

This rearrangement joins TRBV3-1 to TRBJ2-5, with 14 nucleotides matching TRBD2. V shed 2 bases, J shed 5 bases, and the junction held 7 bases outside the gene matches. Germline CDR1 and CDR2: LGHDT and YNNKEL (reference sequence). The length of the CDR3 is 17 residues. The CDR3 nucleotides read TGTGCCAGCAGCCAACTGGGACTAGCGGGAGATGGGGAGACCCAGTACTTC. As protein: CASSQLGLAGDGETQYF.

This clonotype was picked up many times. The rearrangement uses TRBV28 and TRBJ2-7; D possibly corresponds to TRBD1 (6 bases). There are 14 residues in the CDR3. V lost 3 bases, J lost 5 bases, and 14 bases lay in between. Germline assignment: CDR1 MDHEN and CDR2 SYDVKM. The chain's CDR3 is CASSLSHRADEQYF. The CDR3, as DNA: TGTGCCAGCAGTTTGTCGCACAGGGCAGACGAGCAGTACTTC.

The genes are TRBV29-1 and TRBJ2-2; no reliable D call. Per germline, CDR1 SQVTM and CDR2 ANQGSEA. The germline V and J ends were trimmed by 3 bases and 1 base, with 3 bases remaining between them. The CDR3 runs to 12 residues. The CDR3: CSVEKNTGELFF. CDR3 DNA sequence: TGCAGCGTTGAGAAGAACACCGGGGAGCTGTTTTTT.

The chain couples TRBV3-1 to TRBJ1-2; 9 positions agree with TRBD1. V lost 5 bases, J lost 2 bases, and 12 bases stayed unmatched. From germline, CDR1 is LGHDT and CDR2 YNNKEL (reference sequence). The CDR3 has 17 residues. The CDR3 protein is CASSDRDRAHLNYGYTF. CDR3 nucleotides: TGTGCCAGCAGCGATAGGGACAGGGCTCACCTCAACTATGGCTACACCTTC.

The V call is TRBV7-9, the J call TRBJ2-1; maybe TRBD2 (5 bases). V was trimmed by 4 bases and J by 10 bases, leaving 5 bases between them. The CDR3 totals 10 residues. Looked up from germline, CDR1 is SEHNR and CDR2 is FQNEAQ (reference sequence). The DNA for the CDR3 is TGTGCCAGCAGCTCGGGAGAGCAGTTCTTC. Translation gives CASSSGEQFF.

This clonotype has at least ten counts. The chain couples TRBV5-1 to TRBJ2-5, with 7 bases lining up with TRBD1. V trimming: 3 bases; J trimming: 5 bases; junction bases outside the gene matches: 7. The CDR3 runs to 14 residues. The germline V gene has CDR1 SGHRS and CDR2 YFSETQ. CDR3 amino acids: CASSSTGAGETQYF. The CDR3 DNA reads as TGCGCCAGCAGCTCTACAGGGGCAGGGGAGACCCAGTACTTC.

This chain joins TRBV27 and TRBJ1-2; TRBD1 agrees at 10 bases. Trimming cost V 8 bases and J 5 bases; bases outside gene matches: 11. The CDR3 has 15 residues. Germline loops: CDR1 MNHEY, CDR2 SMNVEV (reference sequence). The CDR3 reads CASGWTGGIYYGYTF. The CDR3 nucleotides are TGTGCCAGCGGTTGGACAGGGGGTATCTATTATGGCTACACCTTC.

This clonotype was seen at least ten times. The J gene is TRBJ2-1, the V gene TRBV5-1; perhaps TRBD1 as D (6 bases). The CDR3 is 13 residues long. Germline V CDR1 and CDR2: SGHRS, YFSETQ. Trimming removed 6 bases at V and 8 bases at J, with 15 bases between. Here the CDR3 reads CASTKNRADEQFF. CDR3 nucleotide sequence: TGCGCCAGCACCAAGAACAGGGCGGATGAGCAGTTCTTC.

CDR3: CASSNVYTEAFF. CDR3 coding DNA: TGTGCCAGTAGTAACGTGTACACTGAAGCTTTCTTT. The rearrangement joins TRBV19 to TRBJ1-1, with D unresolved. The CDR3 covers 12 residues. The germline gives CDR1 LNHDA, CDR2 SQIVND (reference sequence). Trimming took off 4 bases at V and 3 bases at J, with 6 bases between the two ends.

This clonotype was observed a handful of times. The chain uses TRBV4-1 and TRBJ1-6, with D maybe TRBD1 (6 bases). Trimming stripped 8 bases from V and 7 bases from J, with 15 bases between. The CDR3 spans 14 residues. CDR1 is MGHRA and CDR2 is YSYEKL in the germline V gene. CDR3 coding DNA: TGCGCCAGCCAGGTGGGGCAGGGGAATTCACCCCTCCACTTT. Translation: CASQVGQGNSPLHF.

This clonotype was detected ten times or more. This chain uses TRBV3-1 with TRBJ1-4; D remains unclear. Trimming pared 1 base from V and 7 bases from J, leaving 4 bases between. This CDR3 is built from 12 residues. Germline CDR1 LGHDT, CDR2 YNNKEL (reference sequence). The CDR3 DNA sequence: TGTGCCAGCAGCCAAGTAGTTGAAAAACTGTTTTTT. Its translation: CASSQVVEKLFF.

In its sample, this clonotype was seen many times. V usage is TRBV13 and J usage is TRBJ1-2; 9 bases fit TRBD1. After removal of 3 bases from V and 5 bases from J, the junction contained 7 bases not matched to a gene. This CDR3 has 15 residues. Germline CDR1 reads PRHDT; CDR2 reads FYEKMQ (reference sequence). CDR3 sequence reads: CASSFITGQGYGYTF. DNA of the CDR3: TGTGCCAGCAGCTTTATCACCGGACAGGGGTATGGCTACACCTTC. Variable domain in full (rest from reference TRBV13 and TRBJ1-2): AAGVIQSPRHLIKEKRETATLKCYPIPRHDTVYWYQQGPGQDPQFLISFYEKMQSDKGSIPDRFSAQQFSDYHSELNMSSLELGDSALYFCASSFITGQGYGYTFGSGTRLTVV.

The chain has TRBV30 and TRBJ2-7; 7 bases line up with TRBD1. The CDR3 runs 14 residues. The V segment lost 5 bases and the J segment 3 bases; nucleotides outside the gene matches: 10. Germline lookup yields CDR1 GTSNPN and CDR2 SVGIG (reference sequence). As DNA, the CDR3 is TGTGCCTGGGAAGCAGGGGGATCAGGCTACGAGCAGTACTTC. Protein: CAWEAGGSGYEQYF. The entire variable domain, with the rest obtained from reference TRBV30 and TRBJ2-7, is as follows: SQTIHQWPATLVQPVGSPLSLECTVEGTSNPNLYWYRQAAGRGLQLLFYSVGIGQISSEVPQNLSASRPQDRQFILSSKKLLLSDSGFYLCAWEAGGSGYEQYFGPGTRLTVT.

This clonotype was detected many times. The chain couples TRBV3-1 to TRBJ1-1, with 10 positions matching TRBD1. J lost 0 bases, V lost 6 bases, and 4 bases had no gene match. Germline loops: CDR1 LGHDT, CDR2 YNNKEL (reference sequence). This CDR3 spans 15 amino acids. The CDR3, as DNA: TGTGCCAGCAGTTTGACAGGGGGCTTGAACACTGAAGCTTTCTTT. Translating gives CASSLTGGLNTEAFF. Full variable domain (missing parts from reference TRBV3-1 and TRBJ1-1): DTAVSQTPKYLVTQMGNDKSIKCEQNLGHDTMYWYKQDSKKFLKIMFSYNNKELIINETVPNRFSPKSPDKAHLNLHINSLELGDSAVYFCASSLTGGLNTEAFFGQGTRLTVV.